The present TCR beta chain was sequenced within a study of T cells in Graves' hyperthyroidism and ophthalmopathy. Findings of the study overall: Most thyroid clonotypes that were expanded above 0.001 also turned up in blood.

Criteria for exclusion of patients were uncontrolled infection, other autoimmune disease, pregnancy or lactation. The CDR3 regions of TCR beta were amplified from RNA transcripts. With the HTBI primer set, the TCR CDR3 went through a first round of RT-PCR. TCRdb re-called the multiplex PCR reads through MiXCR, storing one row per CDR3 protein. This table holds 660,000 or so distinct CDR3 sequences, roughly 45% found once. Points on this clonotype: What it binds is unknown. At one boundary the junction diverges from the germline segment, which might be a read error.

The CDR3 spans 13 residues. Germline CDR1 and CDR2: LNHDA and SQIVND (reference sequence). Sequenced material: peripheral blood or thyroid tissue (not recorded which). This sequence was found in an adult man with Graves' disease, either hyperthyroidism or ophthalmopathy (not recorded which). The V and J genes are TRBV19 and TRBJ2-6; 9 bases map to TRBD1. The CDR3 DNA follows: TGTGCCAGTAGGGCCAGGGACAGGGAAACTGAAGCTTTC. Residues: CASRARDRETEAF.